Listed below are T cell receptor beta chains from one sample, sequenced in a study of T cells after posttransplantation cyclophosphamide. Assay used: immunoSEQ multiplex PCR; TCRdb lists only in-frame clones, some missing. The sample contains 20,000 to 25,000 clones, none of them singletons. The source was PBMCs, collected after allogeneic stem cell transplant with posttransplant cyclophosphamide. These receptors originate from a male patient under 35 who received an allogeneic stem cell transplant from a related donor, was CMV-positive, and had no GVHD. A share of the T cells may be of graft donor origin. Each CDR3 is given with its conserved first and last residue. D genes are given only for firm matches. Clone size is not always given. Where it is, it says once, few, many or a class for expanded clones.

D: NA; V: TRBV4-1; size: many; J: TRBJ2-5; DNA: TGCGCCAGCAGTAAGGAAAGACGACGAACCCCCGGGGAGACCCAGTACTTC; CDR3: CASSKERRRTPGETQYF
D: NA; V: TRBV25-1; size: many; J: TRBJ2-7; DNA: TGTGCCAGCAGTGAATACCAGACCGGGAATTCCTACGAGCAGTACTTC; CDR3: CASSEYQTGNSYEQYF
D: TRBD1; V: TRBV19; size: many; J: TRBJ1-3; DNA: TGTGCCAGTAGTACCCCGGGACAGGCGGGCTTATCTGGAAACACCATATATTTT; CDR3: CASSTPGQAGLSGNTIYF
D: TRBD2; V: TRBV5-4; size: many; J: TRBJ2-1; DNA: TGTGCCAGCAGCTCTCGGACTAGCGGGGGCAATGAGCAGTTCTTC; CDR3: CASSSRTSGGNEQFF
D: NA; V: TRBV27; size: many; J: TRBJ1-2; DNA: TGTGCCAGCAGTTTATCGATTGAGGGCTTCTTAGGAGGCTACACCTTC; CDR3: CASSLSIEGFLGGYTF
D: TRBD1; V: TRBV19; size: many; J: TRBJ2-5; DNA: TGTGCCAGCGGGACAGGGATAGAGACCCAGTACTTC; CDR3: CASGTGIETQYF
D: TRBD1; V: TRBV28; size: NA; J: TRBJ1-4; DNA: TGTGCCAGCAGTGCCGGCGGCAGGGGGCGGGAAAAACTGTTTTTT; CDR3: CASSAGGRGREKLFF
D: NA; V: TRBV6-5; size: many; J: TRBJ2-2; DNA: TGTGCCAGCAGTTACTCGCGGGGACAGACCGGGGAGCTGTTTTTT; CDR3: CASSYSRGQTGELFF
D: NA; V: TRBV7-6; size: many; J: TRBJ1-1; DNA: TGTGCCAGCAGCTCAGAGACAGTTATGAACACTGAAGCTTTCTTT; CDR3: CASSSETVMNTEAFF
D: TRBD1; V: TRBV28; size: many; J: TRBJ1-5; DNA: TGTGCCAGCAGTTTTACAGGGGTTGCCCAGCATTTT; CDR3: CASSFTGVAQHF
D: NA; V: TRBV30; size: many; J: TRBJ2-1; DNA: TGTGCCTGGAGGCGCGGGTACAATGAGCAGTTCTTC; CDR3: CAWRRGYNEQFF
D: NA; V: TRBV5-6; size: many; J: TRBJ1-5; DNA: TGTGCCAGCAGCCGAGGGGGGGAGCAGCCCCAGCATTTT; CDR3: CASSRGGEQPQHF
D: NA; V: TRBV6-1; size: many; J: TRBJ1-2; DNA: TGTGCCAGCAGTGAAGAAAGGGGCGGCTACACCTTC; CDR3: CASSEERGGYTF
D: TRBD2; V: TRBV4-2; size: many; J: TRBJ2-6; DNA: TGTGCCAGCAGCCAAGATGGGGAACTAGCGGGAGGTGCTGGGGCCAACGTCCTGACTTTC; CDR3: CASSQDGELAGGAGANVLTF
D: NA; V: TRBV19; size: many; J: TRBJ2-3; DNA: TGTGCCAGTAGTATTGGTAGTCCGGATACGCAGTATTTT; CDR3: CASSIGSPDTQYF
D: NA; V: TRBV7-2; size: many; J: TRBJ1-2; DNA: TGTGCCAGCAGCCTATTCTCCGACACTCGATATGGCTACACCTTC; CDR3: CASSLFSDTRYGYTF
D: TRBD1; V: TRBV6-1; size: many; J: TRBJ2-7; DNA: TGTGCCAGCAGTGTCAAATTCCGGGACAGGGACATCAACGGCTACGAGCAGTACTTC; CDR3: CASSVKFRDRDINGYEQYF
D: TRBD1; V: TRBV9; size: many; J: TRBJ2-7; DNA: TGTGCCAGCAGCGTAGAAGCTTCCGGGACAGAGTACGAGCAGTACTTC; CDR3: CASSVEASGTEYEQYF
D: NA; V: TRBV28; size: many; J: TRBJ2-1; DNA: TGTGCCAGCAGTTTATTTCGGATTAGCGGACACAATGAGCAGTTCTTC; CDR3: CASSLFRISGHNEQFF
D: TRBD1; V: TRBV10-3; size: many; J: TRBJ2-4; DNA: TGTGCCATCAGTCCGGACAGGGGGCTTGTAAACATTCAGTACTTC; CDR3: CAISPDRGLVNIQYF
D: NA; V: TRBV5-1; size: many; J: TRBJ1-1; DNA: TGCGCCAGCAGCTCTACGGGGAACACTGAAGCTTTCTTT; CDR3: CASSSTGNTEAFF
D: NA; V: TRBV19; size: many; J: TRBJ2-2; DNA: TGTGCCAGTAATTGGGGCGGAGGGCGGACCGGGGAGCTGTTTTTT; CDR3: CASNWGGGRTGELFF
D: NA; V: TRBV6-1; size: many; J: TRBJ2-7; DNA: TGTGGCACAACAGGGACCAATTCCTACGAGCAGTACTTC; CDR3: CGTTGTNSYEQYF
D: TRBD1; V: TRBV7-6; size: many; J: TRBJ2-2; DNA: TGTGCCAGCAGCTACGGGACAGGGGGGACCGGGGAGCTGTTTTTT; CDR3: CASSYGTGGTGELFF
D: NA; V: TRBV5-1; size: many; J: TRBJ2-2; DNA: TGCGCCAGCCAAAAGGGGGCGAACACCGGGGAGCTGTTTTTT; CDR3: CASQKGANTGELFF
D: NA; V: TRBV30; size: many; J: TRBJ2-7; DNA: TGTGCCTGGTTGACAGGGTTGGGGGGCGAGCAGTACTTC; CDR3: CAWLTGLGGEQYF
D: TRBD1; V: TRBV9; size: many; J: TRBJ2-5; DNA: TGTGCCAGCAACCCGGGACAGGGCCAAGAGACCCAGTACTTC; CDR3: CASNPGQGQETQYF
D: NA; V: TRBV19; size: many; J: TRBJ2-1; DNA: TGTGCCAGTATAAGCGGAACACAGTCCAATGAGCAGTTCTTC; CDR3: CASISGTQSNEQFF
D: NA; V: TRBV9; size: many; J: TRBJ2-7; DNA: TGTGCCAGCAGCCCCGATGGGGACTTCTACGAGCAGTACTTC; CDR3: CASSPDGDFYEQYF
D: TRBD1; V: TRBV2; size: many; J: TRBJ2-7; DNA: TGTGCCAGCAGCGTAACACCGGGACAGGGTGCATACGAGCAGTACTTC; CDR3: CASSVTPGQGAYEQYF
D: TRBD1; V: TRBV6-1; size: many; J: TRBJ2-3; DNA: TGTGCCAGCAGAAAGGCCAGGGGGCGCGCAGATACGCAGTATTTT; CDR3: CASRKARGRADTQYF
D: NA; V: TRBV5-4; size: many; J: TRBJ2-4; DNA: TGTGCCAGCAGCTTTCGAGGGGGGGTGAAAAACATTCAGTACTTC; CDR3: CASSFRGGVKNIQYF
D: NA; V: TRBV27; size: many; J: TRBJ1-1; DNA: TGTGCCAGCAGCCCCGCCGGACATAACACTGAAGCTTTCTTT; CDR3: CASSPAGHNTEAFF
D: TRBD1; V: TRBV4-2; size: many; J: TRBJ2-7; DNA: TGTGCCAGCAGCCAAGGGGGACAGCAAATAACCTACGAGCAGTACTTC; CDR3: CASSQGGQQITYEQYF
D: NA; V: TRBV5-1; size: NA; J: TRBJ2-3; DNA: TGCGCCAGCAGCACTGGACTCACATTCACAGATACGCAGTATTTT; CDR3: CASSTGLTFTDTQYF
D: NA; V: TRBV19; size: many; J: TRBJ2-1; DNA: TGTGCCAGTAGTACCCTTCAGACTTACTCCTACAATGAGCAGTTCTTC; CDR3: CASSTLQTYSYNEQFF
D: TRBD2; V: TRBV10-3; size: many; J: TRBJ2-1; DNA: TGTGCCATCAGAGTAGCGGGAGTAGGAGAGCAGTTCTTC; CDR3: CAIRVAGVGEQFF
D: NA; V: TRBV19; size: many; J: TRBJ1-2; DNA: TGTGCCAGTAGTACCGGGGGGTTTTATGGCTACACCTTC; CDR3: CASSTGGFYGYTF
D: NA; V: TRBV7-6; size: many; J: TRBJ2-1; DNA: TGTGCCAGCAGCTTCGGGGGACCTTACAATGAGCAGTTCTTC; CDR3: CASSFGGPYNEQFF
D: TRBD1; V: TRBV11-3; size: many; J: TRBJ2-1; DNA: TGTGCCAGCAGCTCGGGGGACAGGTGGAGCTCCTACAATGAGCAGTTCTTC; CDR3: CASSSGDRWSSYNEQFF
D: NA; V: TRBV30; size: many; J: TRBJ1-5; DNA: TGTGCCTGGAGTTACAGGGTTAATCAGCCCCAGCATTTT; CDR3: CAWSYRVNQPQHF
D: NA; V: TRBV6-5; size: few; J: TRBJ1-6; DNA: TGTGCCACACGGAGACCCGCGAATTCACCCCTCCACTTT; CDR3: CATRRPANSPLHF
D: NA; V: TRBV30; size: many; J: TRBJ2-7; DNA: TGTGCCTGGAGCCGTACTTACGAGCAGTACTTC; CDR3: CAWSRTYEQYF
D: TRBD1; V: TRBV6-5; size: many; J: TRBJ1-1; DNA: TGTGCCAGCAGTTCGGGCAGGGGGCGGTCTGAAGCTTTCTTT; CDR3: CASSSGRGRSEAFF
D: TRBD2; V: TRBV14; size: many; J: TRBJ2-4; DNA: TGTGCCGGCAGCTTGCGGGGGGTCGAAAACATTCAGTACTTC; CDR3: CAGSLRGVENIQYF
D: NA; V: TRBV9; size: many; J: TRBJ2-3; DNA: TGTGCCAGCAGCGAGCCTTCCCTGGATACGCAGTATTTT; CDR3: CASSEPSLDTQYF
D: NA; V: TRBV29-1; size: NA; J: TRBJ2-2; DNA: TGCAGCGTTGGGAGGGGGCAAGGCAGGGAGCTGTTTTTT; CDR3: CSVGRGQGRELFF
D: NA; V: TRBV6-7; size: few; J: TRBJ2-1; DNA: TGTGCCAGCACCTCCCCCGGTTTCCCCCCCCCGGAGCCCCAAGGCAATGAGCAGTTCTTC; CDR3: CASTSPGFPPPEPQGNEQFF
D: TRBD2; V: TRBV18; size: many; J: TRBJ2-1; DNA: TGTGCCAGCTCACCACCTAGCGGGAGGTGGGTTGAGCAGTTCTTC; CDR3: CASSPPSGRWVEQFF
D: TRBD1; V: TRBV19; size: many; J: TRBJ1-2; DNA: TGTGCCAGTACCGCAGGGGGCCCTGGCTACACCTTC; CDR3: CASTAGGPGYTF
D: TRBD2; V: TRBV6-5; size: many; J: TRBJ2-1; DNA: TGTGCCAGCAGTTACATCGCTAGCGGCCTTATGGATGAGCAGTTCTTC; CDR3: CASSYIASGLMDEQFF
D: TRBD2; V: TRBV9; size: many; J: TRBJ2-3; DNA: TGTGCCAGCAGCGTAGGAGCGGGAGGGGGGGATACGCAGTATTTT; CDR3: CASSVGAGGGDTQYF
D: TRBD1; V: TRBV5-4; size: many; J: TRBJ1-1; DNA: TGTGCCAGCAGGAGACAGGGGAGCGACACTGAAGCTTTCTTT; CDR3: CASRRQGSDTEAFF
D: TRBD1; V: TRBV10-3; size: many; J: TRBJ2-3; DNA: TGTGCCACAGGGACAGGGGCCCCCACAGATACGCAGTATTTT; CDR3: CATGTGAPTDTQYF
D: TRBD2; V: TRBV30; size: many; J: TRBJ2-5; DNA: TGTGCCTGGACGGGGCGGGGGATGATCCAAGAGACCCAGTACTTC; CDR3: CAWTGRGMIQETQYF